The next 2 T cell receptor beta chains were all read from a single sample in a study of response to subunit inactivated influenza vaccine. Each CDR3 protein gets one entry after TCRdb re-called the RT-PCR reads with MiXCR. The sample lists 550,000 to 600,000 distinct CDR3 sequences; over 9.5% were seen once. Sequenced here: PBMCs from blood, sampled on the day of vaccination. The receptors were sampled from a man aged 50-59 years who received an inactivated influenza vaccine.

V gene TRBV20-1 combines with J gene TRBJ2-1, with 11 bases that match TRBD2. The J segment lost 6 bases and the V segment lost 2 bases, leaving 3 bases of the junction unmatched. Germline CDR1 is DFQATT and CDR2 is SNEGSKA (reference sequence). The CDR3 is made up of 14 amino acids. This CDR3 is CSARMTSGANEQFF. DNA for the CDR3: TGCAGTGCTAGAATGACTAGCGGGGCCAATGAGCAGTTCTTC.

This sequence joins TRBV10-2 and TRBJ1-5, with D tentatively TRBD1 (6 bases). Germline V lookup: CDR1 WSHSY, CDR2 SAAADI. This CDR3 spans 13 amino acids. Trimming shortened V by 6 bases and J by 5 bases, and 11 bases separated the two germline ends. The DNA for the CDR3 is TGCGCCAGCAGAAGGACAGTTGATCAGCCCCAGCATTTT. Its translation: CASRRTVDQPQHF.